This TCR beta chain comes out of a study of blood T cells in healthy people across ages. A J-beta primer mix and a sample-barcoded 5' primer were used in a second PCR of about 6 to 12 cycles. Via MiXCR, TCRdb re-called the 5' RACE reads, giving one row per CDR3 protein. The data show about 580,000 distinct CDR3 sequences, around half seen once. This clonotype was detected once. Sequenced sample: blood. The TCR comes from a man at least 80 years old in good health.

This CDR3 is CASSQAPWATRGGDSQYF. The CDR3 DNA reads TGCGCCAGCAGCCAAGCACCTTGGGCTACCCGCGGGGGGGATTCGCAGTATTTT. The chain is built from TRBV4-3 and TRBJ2-3; 9 positions match TRBD2. The CDR3 contains 18 residues. The V and J ends lost 1 base and 10 bases, in that order; junction bases with no gene match: 18. Germline CDR1 reads LGHNA; CDR2 reads YSLEER.